This T cell receptor beta chain comes out of a study of vaccination and CD4 T cells after COVID-19 (dated by TCRdb to between 2020 and 2023). Regarding the complete study: Convalescent patients had a positive SARS-CoV-2 result on nasal swab PCR, and of these patients, several had mild disease and one had severe disease. Six males and four females were included in the convalescent cohort, with two Hispanic individuals, seven Caucasians, two Asians and one multiracial person represented. Participants got two doses of the Pfizer-BioNTech BNT162b2 vaccine (n=8) or two doses of the Moderna mRNA-1273 vaccine (n=2). Post-COVID blood samples from convalescent patients were collected a median of roughly 100 days after diagnosis, with a range of about 30 to 170 days. The time from the second vaccine dose to post-vaccine blood sampling had a median of around 72 days and ranged from about 14 to 241 days. For three convalescent patients, samples were collected at an early post-vaccination timepoint (day 14) as well as at a late post-vaccination timepoint (days 161 to 241). Culture stimuli were overlapping spike peptide pools from SARS-CoV-2 and from the common cold coronaviruses HCoV-NL63, HCoV-OC43 and HCoV-229E. In control cultures, a CEFX viral epitope pool was used as positive control, an HIV-1 Nef peptide pool was used as negative control, or no peptide was added. In roughly nine COVID-19 convalescent patients and a handful of infection-naive healthy vaccine recipients, the spike-specific CD4+ TCR repertoire before mRNA vaccination was compared with the repertoire after mRNA vaccination.

About this clonotype itself: It lacks a known antigen. The sample holds no much larger clone one base away, and base qualities are not on file.

The time point label here, explained by the study, means: late sampling 161 to 241 days after vaccination in three convalescent patients. Taken with the paper, the label for treatment or condition translates to: roughly 10-day PBMC culture with coronavirus spike peptide pools or control peptides (ViraFEST assay). The study used the ViraFEST assay, which expanded antigen-specific T cells with peptide pools and then identified expanded clonotypes by TCR sequencing. The positive SARS-CoV-2 PCR tests of the convalescent patients were dated from March to December 2020, before the Alpha, Beta and Delta variants emerged in the United States. Under 2.5 million PBMCs per well were cultured in IMDM with roughly 5% human AB serum and around 10 IU/ml IL-2, plus 10 ug/ml peptide pools. On days 3 and 7, half of the culture medium was replaced with fresh IL-2-containing medium. After roughly nine days of culture, CD4+ T cells were isolated by negative selection using the EasySep CD4+ T cell isolation kit. Ficoll-Paque Plus gradient centrifugation was used to isolate PBMCs from whole blood, and the isolated PBMCs were then either used fresh or cryopreserved at -140C. Culture conditions were generally each tested in triplicate wells.

Library preparation was by PCR. DNA from cultured CD4+ T cells underwent TCR sequencing with the Oncomine TCR Beta short-read assay at the Johns Hopkins FTIC core. Genomic DNA was extracted from the cultured CD4+ T cells with the QIAamp micro DNA kit. Oncomine TCR Beta libraries made from cultured CD4+ T cells were pooled using unique dual indexes and sequenced on an Illumina iSeq 100. The paper's data handling went like this. Non-productive sequences were removed, and CDR3s not starting with C, not ending with F or W, or shorter than 7 amino acids were discarded. The MANAFEST web application was used to identify antigen-specific clonotypes by comparing peptide-stimulated wells against reference wells and other culture wells. To be called positive, a clone needed an FDR below 0.05, an odds ratio above 5, and a productive frequency above 0.1% in at least two of three replicate wells. A clonotype counted as cross-reactive if it showed significant expansion both in the SARS-CoV-2 spike wells and in at least one common cold coronavirus spike condition. Levenshtein distances (stringdist) and unrooted phylogenetic trees (ape) in R version 3.6.1 were used to assess CDR3 homology. TCRdb reprocessing: public reads trimmed at Q25 with fastp, clones called with MiXCR, in-frame beta chains kept. Duplicate CDR3 protein sequences are folded into a single record with the most common DNA and genes. TCRdb, not the authors, supplied the V and J calls. This sample holds approximately 24,000 distinct CDR3 sequences; roughly 41% were observed only once. The ten largest account for about 4% of the sample.

From the cysteine up to the phenylalanine, the CDR3 has a length of 14 residues. Just CDR3 DNA is preserved here, 42 bases in frame from base 1. The junction carries 16 bases between V and J, which are trimmed by 0 bases and 8 bases respectively. Per the germline V gene (reference sequence), DFQATT is the CDR1 and SNEGSKA is the CDR2. Study-wide conclusions, independent of this receptor: In convalescent patients, a median around 84% of post-vaccine SARS-CoV-2-reactive clones were detected only after vaccination, and vaccine-specific priming was suggested by this finding. Nearly all vaccine-specific clones in convalescent patients (304 of 307) were mono-reactive for SARS-CoV-2 spike rather than cross-reactive with common cold coronaviruses. An increase in the median number of SARS-CoV-2-reactive clonotypes from 20 to 25 after infection to roughly 38 after vaccination was observed, but the change was not found to be significant. Only a relatively small number of convalescent patients were included in the study, and early timepoints following natural infection were not analyzed.

The rearrangement joined TRBV20-1 to TRBJ1-2, with the D gene uncertain. The sequenced sample was CD4+ T cells from blood, cultured in vitro, obtained about 7 months after SARS-CoV-2 vaccination. The sequence came from a human donor who had recovered from COVID-19. The nucleotide sequence reads TGCAGTGCTAGAGATCTTGGAGTATCGGGCGGCTACACCTTC. Translated, this gives CSARDLGVSGGYTF.